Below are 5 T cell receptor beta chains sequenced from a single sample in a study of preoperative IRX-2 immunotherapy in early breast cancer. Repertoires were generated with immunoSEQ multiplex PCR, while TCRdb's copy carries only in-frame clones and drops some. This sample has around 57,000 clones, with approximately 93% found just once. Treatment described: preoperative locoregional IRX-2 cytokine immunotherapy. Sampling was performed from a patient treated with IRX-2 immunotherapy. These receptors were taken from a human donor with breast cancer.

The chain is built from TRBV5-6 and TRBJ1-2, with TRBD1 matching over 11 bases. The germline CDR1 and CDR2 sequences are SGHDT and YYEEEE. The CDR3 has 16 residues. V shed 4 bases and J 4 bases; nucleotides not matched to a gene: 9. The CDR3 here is CASSPRGQGAGYGYTF. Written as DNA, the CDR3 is TGTGCCAGCAGCCCAAGAGGACAGGGGGCTGGCTATGGCTACACCTTC.

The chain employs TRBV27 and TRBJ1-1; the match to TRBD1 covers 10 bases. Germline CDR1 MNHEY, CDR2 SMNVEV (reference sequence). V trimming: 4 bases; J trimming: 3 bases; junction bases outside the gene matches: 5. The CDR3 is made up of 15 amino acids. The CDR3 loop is CASSWGGTGDTEAFF. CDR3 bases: TGTGCCAGCAGTTGGGGCGGGACAGGGGACACTGAAGCTTTCTTT.

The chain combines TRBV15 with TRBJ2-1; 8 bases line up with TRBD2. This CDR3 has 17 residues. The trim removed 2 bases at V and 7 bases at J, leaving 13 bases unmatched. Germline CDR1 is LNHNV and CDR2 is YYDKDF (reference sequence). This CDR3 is CATSRTTGTRSTNEQFF. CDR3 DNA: TGTGCCACCAGCAGAACGACCGGGACTAGAAGTACGAATGAGCAGTTCTTC.

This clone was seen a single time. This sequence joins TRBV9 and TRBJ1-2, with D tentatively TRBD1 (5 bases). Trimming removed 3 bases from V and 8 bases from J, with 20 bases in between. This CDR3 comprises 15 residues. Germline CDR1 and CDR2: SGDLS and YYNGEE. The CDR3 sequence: CASSGPTATDCGYTF. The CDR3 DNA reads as TGTGCCAGCAGCGGCCCGACAGCCACCGATTGCGGCTACACCTTC.

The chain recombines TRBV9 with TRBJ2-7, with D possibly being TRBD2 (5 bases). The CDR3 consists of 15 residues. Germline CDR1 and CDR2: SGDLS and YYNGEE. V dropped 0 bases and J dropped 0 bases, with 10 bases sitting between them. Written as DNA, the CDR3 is TGTGCCAGCAGCGTAGAGGGAGCTCCCTCCTACGAGCAGTACTTC. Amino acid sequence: CASSVEGAPSYEQYF.